A single sample is the source of the 29 T cell receptor beta chains below, sequenced in a study of T cell responses to AZD1222 COVID-19 vaccine. Sequencing was performed with immunoSEQ multiplex PCR; in TCRdb, only in-frame clones are kept and a portion is missing. The repertoire holds 58,000 or so clones, with 84% as singletons. The material was peripheral blood, obtained on day 0 of AZD1222 vaccination. These receptors all stem from an adult in good health.

This clone was detected only once. The junction and the germline gene differ at one end; a read error may be behind it. The rearrangement joins TRBV6-6 to TRBJ2-7; the D gene is possibly TRBD1 (6 bases). CDR3 size: 13 residues. Germline V CDR1 and CDR2: MNHNY, SVGAGI (reference sequence). CDR3 sequence (DNA): TGTGCCAGCGGTACAGGGTTCTCCTACGAGCAGCACTTC. Translated: CASGTGFSYEQHF.

The V call is TRBV18, the J call TRBJ2-7, with 7 nucleotides matching TRBD2. Germline-derived CDR1 and CDR2 are KGHSH and LQKENI. Unmatched junction bases numbered 7, after V lost 5 bases and J lost 0 bases. The CDR3 runs 15 residues. Here the CDR3 DNA reads TGTGCCAGCTCAGTTTCGGGGGGTAGCTCCTACGAGCAGTACTTC. This sequence encodes CASSVSGGSSYEQYF. The complete variable domain, with remaining parts taken from reference TRBV18 and TRBJ2-7, reads NAGVMQNPRHLVRRRGQEARLRCSPMKGHSHVYWYRQLPEEGLKFMVYLQKENIIDESGMPKERFSAEFPKEGPSILRIQQVVRGDSAAYFCASSVSGGSSYEQYFGPGTRLTVT.

The rearrangement joins TRBV6-5 to TRBJ2-6; D ambiguous. There are 14 residues in the CDR3. Trimming removed 5 bases from V and 5 bases from J, with 10 bases in between. CDR1 is MNHEY, CDR2 SVGAGI, per germline. The CDR3 loop reads CASSTDLWANVLTF. CDR3 bases: TGTGCCAGCAGTACCGATCTCTGGGCCAACGTCCTGACTTTC.

This rearrangement joins TRBV27 to TRBJ1-5; the D is unclear. This CDR3 region has 15 residues. From germline, CDR1 is MNHEY and CDR2 SMNVEV (reference sequence). V gave up 2 bases and J gave up 1 base, with 9 bases separating them. CDR3 bases: TGTGCCAGCAGTTTAGGGCGGGAAAGCAATCAGCCCCAGCATTTT. Its protein is CASSLGRESNQPQHF.

The chain links TRBV7-9 to TRBJ2-5, with D possibly TRBD2 on 6 matching bases. Looked up from germline, CDR1 is SEHNR and CDR2 is FQNEAQ (reference sequence). Trimming left V 2 bases short and J 3 bases short, with 10 bases between. This CDR3 spans 14 amino acids. The CDR3 loop is CASSLSLAEETQYF. DNA for the CDR3: TGTGCCAGCAGCTTATCTTTAGCGGAAGAGACCCAGTACTTC.

This sequence joins TRBV4-3 and TRBJ1-2; D perhaps matches TRBD1 (5 bases). The CDR3 consists of 14 residues. The germline V and J ends were trimmed by 1 base and 2 bases, with 8 bases remaining between them. Germline lookup yields CDR1 LGHNA and CDR2 YSLEER. The DNA for the CDR3 is TGCGCCAGCAGCCAAGGACAGCACAACTATGGCTACACCTTC. As protein: CASSQGQHNYGYTF.

The rearrangement uses TRBV7-2 and TRBJ1-6; 7 positions match TRBD1. Germline trimming cut 5 bases from V and 9 bases from J; bases unmatched to any gene: 10. This CDR3 has 15 residues. Germline lookup yields CDR1 SGHTA and CDR2 FQGNSA. CDR3 DNA sequence: TGTGCCAGCAGCAATAGGGGGGGGACAGTTTCACCCCTCCACTTT. It codes for CASSNRGGTVSPLHF.

The CDR3 sequence is CASSLGRTGFSDTQYF. The CDR3 region has the DNA TGTGCCAGCAGCTTAGGCCGGACGGGTTTCTCAGATACGCAGTATTTT. The V and J genes are TRBV11-3 and TRBJ2-3; D remains unclear. The ends were cut back, 1 base at V and 4 bases at J, with 15 bases in the middle. The CDR3 is 16 residues long. Per the germline V gene, CDR1 is SGHNT and CDR2 is YENEEA.

V and J are TRBV6-1 and TRBJ1-4; no definite D call. Trimming pared 1 base from V and 1 base from J, leaving 4 bases between. From germline, CDR1 is MNHNS and CDR2 SASEGT. This CDR3 is built from 14 residues. CDR3 sequence reads: CASSEGLTNEKLFF. For the CDR3, the DNA is TGTGCCAGCAGTGAAGGACTAACTAATGAAAAACTGTTTTTT.

The chain uses TRBV7-8 and TRBJ1-5, with D maybe TRBD1 (6 bases). This CDR3 is 17 amino acids long. Germline-derived CDR1 and CDR2 are SGHVS and FQNEAQ. Trimming shortened V by 6 bases and J by 5 bases, and 23 bases separated the two germline ends. This chain's CDR3 is CASSPYFGRRGDQPQHF. In DNA, the CDR3 is TGTGCCAGCAGTCCCTACTTCGGCAGGAGGGGGGATCAGCCCCAGCATTTT.

CDR3 sequence: CASRQTSDNTEAFF. Here the CDR3 DNA reads TGTGCCAGCAGGCAGACGAGTGACAACACTGAAGCTTTCTTT. This rearrangement joins TRBV2 to TRBJ1-1; no reliable D call. CDR1 and CDR2 from the germline V gene are SNHLY and FYNNEI. This CDR3 is built from 14 residues. With 6 bases removed from V and 2 bases from J, the gap between germline ends came to 13 bases.

V is TRBV19 and J is TRBJ2-7; TRBD2 might be the D (5 bases). Germline V gene lookup returns CDR1 LNHDA and CDR2 SQIVND (reference sequence). The CDR3 covers 14 residues. Trimming shortened V by 3 bases and J by 4 bases, and 13 bases separated the two germline ends. As DNA, the CDR3 is TGTGCCAGTAGTATTCCCGCCCCGGGGTACGAGCAGTACTTC. Amino acids: CASSIPAPGYEQYF. Together with reference TRBV19 and TRBJ2-7, the CDR3 gives the full variable domain: DGGITQSPKYLFRKEGQNVTLSCEQNLNHDAMYWYRQDPGQGLRLIYYSQIVNDFQKGDIAEGYSVSREKKESFPLTVTSAQKNPTAFYLCASSIPAPGYEQYFGPGTRLTVT.

About this clone itself: In the same sample, other DNA sequences code for this CDR3. This sequence joins TRBV4-3 and TRBJ2-1; TRBD2 matches 7 bases. Germline lookup yields CDR1 LGHNA and CDR2 YSLEER. V lost 0 bases and J lost 4; bases outside the gene matches: 6. This CDR3 comprises 16 residues. The CDR3 nucleotides are TGCGCCAGCAGCCAAGACCCTAGCGGAGGATACAATGAGCAGTTCTTC. This gives the protein CASSQDPSGGYNEQFF.

The CDR3 here is CASSDLTGTGPNTGELFF. CDR3 coding DNA: TGTGCCAGCAGTGATCTTACAGGGACAGGCCCTAACACCGGGGAGCTGTTTTTT. This chain links TRBV25-1 with TRBJ2-2; 8 nucleotides align to TRBD1. This CDR3 has 18 residues. The ends lost 3 bases at V and 2 bases at J; junction bases unmatched: 11. Germline CDR1 is MGHDK and CDR2 is SYGVNS.

This clone was observed a few times. The V gene is TRBV12-5, the J gene TRBJ2-2, with 9 bases matching TRBD1. Germline CDR1 reads LGHNT; CDR2 reads FRNRAP. This CDR3 has 16 residues. V lost 5 bases to trimming and J lost 5 bases; unmatched junction nucleotides: 9. CDR3 nucleotides: TGTGCTAGTGGTACCCAACAGGGGGCGCGTACCGGGGAGCTGTTTTTT. Residues: CASGTQQGARTGELFF.

This chain uses TRBV4-1 with TRBJ1-2; D is perhaps TRBD1 (5 bases). V lost 0 bases and J lost 4, with 18 bases in between. The CDR3 contains 17 residues. Germline V gene sequence: CDR1 MGHRA, CDR2 YSYEKL. The CDR3 loop is CASSQDEGRGVGYGYTF. CDR3 DNA: TGCGCCAGCAGCCAAGATGAGGGGAGGGGAGTGGGCTATGGCTACACCTTC.

The chain uses TRBV19 and TRBJ2-5; D possibly corresponds to TRBD2 (5 bases). The CDR3 sequence is 15 residues long. With 5 bases removed from V and 1 base from J, the gap between germline ends came to 14 bases. The germline V gene encodes CDR1 LNHDA and CDR2 SQIVND (reference sequence). CDR3 coding DNA: TGTGCCAGTAGTCCGGACTTTCTCCCCCAAGAGACCCAGTACTTC. This codes for CASSPDFLPQETQYF.

The chain employs TRBV29-1 and TRBJ2-7; D unresolved. The CDR3 covers 12 residues. Trimming left V 1 base short and J 3 bases short, with 7 bases between. In germline, CDR1 is SQVTM, CDR2 ANQGSEA. Written as DNA, the CDR3 is TGCAGCGTTGAAGTTGGGATCTACGAGCAGTACTTC. Its translation: CSVEVGIYEQYF.

This chain uses TRBV2 with TRBJ1-1; D may be TRBD1 (6 bases). Trimming took off 7 bases at V and 3 bases at J, with 18 bases between the two ends. The CDR3 totals 15 residues. Germline assignment: CDR1 SNHLY and CDR2 FYNNEI. The CDR3 loop reads CASKDSEGEDTEAFF. CDR3 nucleotides: TGTGCCAGCAAGGATTCGGAGGGGGAGGACACTGAAGCTTTCTTT.

V usage is TRBV15 and J usage is TRBJ2-2; 12 nucleotides agree with TRBD2. The germline gives CDR1 LNHNV, CDR2 YYDKDF (reference sequence). There are 19 residues in the CDR3. Germline trimming cut 3 bases from V and 4 bases from J; bases unmatched to any gene: 12. The CDR3 nucleotides read TGTGCCACCAGCAGCAAGACTAGCGGGGGCCCTCTTGGCACCGGGGAGCTGTTTTTT. As protein: CATSSKTSGGPLGTGELFF.

This clone is medium-sized (0.01 to 0.1%) within its sample. The chain couples TRBV5-1 to TRBJ1-2; 7 bases line up with TRBD1. The length of the CDR3 is 15 residues. Trimming at V came to 4 bases and at J to 4 bases, leaving 10 bases not matched to a gene. The germline V gene has CDR1 SGHRS and CDR2 YFSETQ. The CDR3 loop is CASSQYRGESYGYTF. The CDR3 nucleotides read TGCGCCAGCAGCCAATACAGGGGTGAAAGCTATGGCTACACCTTC.

The chain joins TRBV7-2 to TRBJ2-3, with TRBD2 matching 12 bases. The ends lost 8 bases at V and 1 base at J; junction bases unmatched: 16. Germline-derived CDR1 and CDR2 are SGHTA and FQGNSA. The CDR3 consists of 19 residues. The CDR3 loop is CASLAQGLAGAAGTDTQYF. In DNA form, the CDR3 reads TGTGCCAGCTTGGCCCAGGGACTAGCGGGCGCTGCTGGCACAGATACGCAGTATTTT.

The chain employs TRBV5-1 and TRBJ2-7, with 9 bases identical to TRBD2. Germline values: CDR1 SGHRS, CDR2 YFSETQ. CDR3 size: 15 residues. J lost 0 bases, V lost 6 bases, and 7 bases had no gene match. The CDR3, as DNA: TGCGCCAGCAACCTAGCGGGGTCGCCCTCCTACGAGCAGTACTTC. It yields the protein CASNLAGSPSYEQYF. Full variable domain (outside the CDR3, taken from reference TRBV5-1 and TRBJ2-7): KAGVTQTPRYLIKTRGQQVTLSCSPISGHRSVSWYQQTPGQGLQFLFEYFSETQRNKGNFPGRFSGRQFSNSRSEMNVSTLELGDSALYLCASNLAGSPSYEQYFGPGTRLTVT.

J is TRBJ1-6 and V is TRBV9, with 10 bases lining up with TRBD1. Germline CDR1 SGDLS, CDR2 YYNGEE. CDR3 size: 15 residues. With V trimmed by 4 bases and J by 7 bases, 5 bases remained unmatched. The CDR3 DNA sequence: TGTGCCAGCAGCCCGCGACAGGGGGCGAATTCACCCCTCCACTTT. Translating gives CASSPRQGANSPLHF.

The chain has TRBV7-6 and TRBJ2-3, with 8 bases that match TRBD1. The J segment lost 5 bases and the V segment lost 3 bases, leaving 10 bases of the junction unmatched. CDR3 length: 16 amino acids. The germline V gene encodes CDR1 SGHVS and CDR2 FNYEAQ. In DNA, the CDR3 is TGTGCCAGCAGCTTCGCCGGACAGGGTTATGAAGATACGCAGTATTTT. Its translation is CASSFAGQGYEDTQYF.

The V and J genes are TRBV20-1 and TRBJ2-7; D uncertain. V gave up 3 bases and J gave up 2 bases, with 11 bases separating them. This CDR3 comprises 13 residues. Germline V lookup: CDR1 DFQATT, CDR2 SNEGSKA (reference sequence). The CDR3 reads CSASEWQTYEQYF. DNA of the CDR3: TGCAGTGCTAGTGAGTGGCAGACCTACGAGCAGTACTTC.

This clone appeared a few times. The chain combines TRBV7-2 with TRBJ1-6; D possibly corresponds to TRBD1 (6 bases). This CDR3 has 14 amino acids. Trimming removed 5 bases from V and 7 bases from J, with 12 bases in between. Germline V CDR1 and CDR2: SGHTA, FQGNSA. The CDR3: CASSVTGRNSPLHF. DNA of the CDR3: TGTGCCAGCAGCGTTACAGGGAGGAATTCACCCCTCCACTTT.

This chain links TRBV2 with TRBJ2-1; 12 bases are shared with TRBD2. This CDR3 region has 13 residues. CDR1 and CDR2 from the germline V gene are SNHLY and FYNNEI. J was trimmed by 10 bases and V by 5 bases; bases with no gene match: 3. The DNA of the CDR3 is TGTGCCAGCAGTAGACTAGCGGGGGAGGAGCAGTTCTTC. It encodes CASSRLAGEEQFF. Filled out from reference TRBV2 and TRBJ2-1, the complete variable domain reads EPEVTQTPSHQVTQMGQEVILRCVPISNHLYFYWYRQILGQKVEFLVSFYNNEISEKSEIFDDQFSVERPDGSNFTLKIRSTKLEDSAMYFCASSRLAGEEQFFGPGTRLTVL.

This chain connects TRBV12-5 to TRBJ2-7; TRBD1 aligns across 10 bases. Germline assignment: CDR1 LGHNT and CDR2 FRNRAP. V shed 6 bases and J 2 bases; nucleotides not matched to a gene: 4. CDR3 length: 14 residues. This chain's CDR3 is CASGAGTGAYEQYF. The CDR3 bases are TGTGCTAGTGGGGCCGGGACAGGGGCCTACGAGCAGTACTTC.